The sequence of this T cell receptor (beta chain) was determined in a study of response to subunit inactivated influenza vaccine. Via MiXCR, TCRdb re-called the RT-PCR reads, giving one row per CDR3 protein. This table has about 650,000 distinct CDR3 sequences, 13% to 15% appearing once. Germline assignment: CDR1 MNHNS and CDR2 SASEGT. The V segment lost 6 bases and the J segment 2 bases; nucleotides outside the gene matches: 4. The CDR3 contains 15 residues. This clonotype showed up just a few times. The TCR originated in a man aged 50-60 years who received an inactivated influenza vaccine. The chain joins TRBV6-1 to TRBJ2-5; 12 nucleotides match TRBD2. This specimen consisted of PBMCs from blood, obtained less than 15 days before vaccination. The CDR3 sequence: CASSKLAGGQETQYF. CDR3 nucleotide sequence: TGTGCCAGCAGCAAACTAGCGGGGGGTCAAGAGACCCAGTACTTC.